These 12 T cell receptor beta chains share one sample of origin, sequenced in a study of early T cells in non-severe SARS-CoV-2 infection (dated by TCRdb to the early 2020s). Receptors were amplified or captured by 5' RACE. The run used a NextSeq 500. The public reads were reanalyzed by TCRdb: fastp trimming at Q25, MiXCR alignment, in-frame beta chains only. Under each unique CDR3 protein, matching rows form one entry showing the most common genes and DNA. The sample table holds under 70,000 distinct CDR3 sequences, of which around 6% were seen once. The ten biggest clones cover about 6.8% of the sample. Sequencing used whole blood. Receptors were obtained from an adult who was a healthcare worker with PCR-confirmed SARS-CoV-2 infection or an uninfected control (not recorded which).

At least ten counts were recorded for this clonotype. The CDR3 sequence: CASSRQGGSPLHF. CDR3 sequence (DNA): TGTGCCAGCAGCCGACAGGGGGGATCACCCCTCCACTTT. This rearrangement joins TRBV11-3 to TRBJ1-6, with 9 bases fitting TRBD1. The V and J ends lost 5 bases and 10 bases, in that order; junction bases with no gene match: 3. The germline gives CDR1 SGHNT, CDR2 YENEEA. The CDR3 is made up of 13 amino acids.

This clonotype was detected ten times or more. The chain couples TRBV11-2 to TRBJ1-1, with a possible D match to TRBD1 (5 bases). The CDR3 covers 12 residues. Trimming cost V 5 bases and J 6 bases, with 10 bases left between them. Germline lookup yields CDR1 SGHAT and CDR2 FQNNGV. CDR3 in DNA: TGTGCCAGCAGCCAGGGCAGGGCTGAAGCTTTCTTT. Translating gives CASSQGRAEAFF.

At least ten counts were recorded for this clonotype. The chain has TRBV20-1 and TRBJ1-2; 12 nucleotides match TRBD1. Germline V gene sequence: CDR1 DFQATT, CDR2 SNEGSKA (reference sequence). The CDR3 is made up of 13 amino acids. The junction had 7 bases not matched to a gene; V was cut back by 6 bases and J by 8 bases. Written as DNA, the CDR3 is TGCAGTGCAGAGGGACAGGGGGCAGGGGGCTACACCTTC. The encoded protein is CSAEGQGAGGYTF.

The gene calls are TRBV24-1 and TRBJ2-3, with 8 nucleotides matching TRBD2. V dropped 7 bases and J dropped 2; count of bases not matched to a gene: 4. Looked up from germline, CDR1 is KGHDR and CDR2 is SFDVKD. This CDR3 spans 14 amino acids. As DNA, the CDR3 is TGTGCCACCAGGGGAGCGGGAGTCACAGATACGCAGTATTTT. Protein product: CATRGAGVTDTQYF.

Remarks on this clonotype: The limits of the CDR3 on the DNA are not certain, so only TCRdb's listed CDR3 is given. The chain is built from TRBV9 and TRBJ2-7; TRBD1 is the table's D call, not checked against the DNA. The CDR3 is 15 residues long, counting both termini. Germline V CDR1 and CDR2: SGDLS, YYNGEE. The CDR3 is CASSVGDGIPYELYF.

This clonotype was seen many times. The CDR3 DNA follows: TGTGCCAGTAGGACAGGGGGCGACGCCGGGGCCAACGTCCTGACTTTC. Amino acids: CASRTGGDAGANVLTF. The V gene is TRBV7-9, the J gene TRBJ2-6; 11 nucleotides line up with TRBD1. Germline-derived CDR1 and CDR2 are SEHNR and FQNEAQ (reference sequence). The CDR3 covers 16 residues. V shed 9 bases, J shed 4 bases, and the junction held 8 bases outside the gene matches.

This clonotype has at least ten counts. V gene TRBV6-2 or TRBV6-3 combines with J gene TRBJ2-7; 10 positions agree with TRBD1. Germline CDR1 reads MNHEY; CDR2 reads SVGEGT. CDR3 length: 16 amino acids. The trim removed 2 bases at V and 2 bases at J, leaving 6 bases unmatched. CDR3 region: CASSYAGTGDPYEQYF. In DNA form, the CDR3 reads TGTGCCAGCAGTTACGCCGGGACAGGGGATCCCTACGAGCAGTACTTC.

This clonotype was seen ten or more times. The chain joins TRBV30 to TRBJ1-2; the match to TRBD1 covers 7 bases. J lost 0 bases, V lost 4 bases, and 2 bases had no gene match. CDR1 and CDR2 from the germline V gene are GTSNPN and SVGIG (reference sequence). The CDR3 is made up of 13 amino acids. Written as DNA, the CDR3 is TGTGCCTGGATGGGACAGACTAACTATGGCTACACCTTC. This translates into CAWMGQTNYGYTF.

This clonotype occurred a few times. The chain recombines TRBV10-3 with TRBJ1-5; possibly TRBD1 for D (5 bases). The CDR3 loop spans 13 amino acids. Trimming removed 3 bases at V and 2 bases at J, with 5 bases between. Germline V gene data show CDR1 as ENHRY and CDR2 as SYGVKD. The CDR3 sequence: CAISEGGNQPQHF. DNA of the CDR3: TGTGCCATCAGTGAAGGGGGCAATCAGCCCCAGCATTTT.

Ten or more counts support this clonotype. The chain employs TRBV20-1 and TRBJ2-7; no clear D. Trimming took 0 bases from V and 3 from J, leaving 15 bases between them. This CDR3 is 15 amino acids long. Germline CDR1 is DFQATT and CDR2 is SNEGSKA (reference sequence). The CDR3 spells CSARDRVRTNYEQYF. As DNA, the CDR3 is TGCAGTGCTAGAGATCGGGTTCGGACGAACTACGAGCAGTACTTC.

The chain couples TRBV6-6 to TRBJ2-1; D is unresolved. The germline V gene encodes CDR1 MNHNY and CDR2 SVGAGI (reference sequence). V was trimmed by 2 bases and J by 12 bases, leaving 11 bases between them. CDR3 length equals 12 residues. The CDR3 loop reads CASSYDGVGQFF. The DNA for the CDR3 is TGTGCCAGCAGTTACGATGGGGTAGGGCAGTTCTTC.

This clonotype has a count of ten or more. The chain recombines TRBV5-4 with TRBJ2-7, with D uncertain. Per germline, CDR1 SGHNT and CDR2 YYREEE (reference sequence). The V gene lost 0 bases and the J gene lost 6 bases, with 7 bases spanning the gap. The CDR3 totals 12 residues. CDR3 residues: CASSLAGREQYF. The CDR3 DNA sequence: TGTGCCAGCAGCTTGGCGGGCCGCGAGCAGTACTTC.